This TCR beta chain was found in a study of T cell changes during pregnancy in multiple sclerosis. The assay was immunoSEQ multiplex PCR, and TCRdb's table has in-frame clones only and misses some. The repertoire holds around 54,000 clones, with nearly 95% as singletons. The CDR3 spans 12 residues. The ends lost 2 bases at V and 9 bases at J; junction bases unmatched: 2. Per the germline V gene, CDR1 is GTSNPN and CDR2 is SVGIG (reference sequence). The V gene is TRBV30, the J gene TRBJ2-1, with TRBD2 matching over 9 bases. The material was CD4+ T cells from peripheral blood mononuclear cells, obtained after pregnancy. This receptor was obtained from a female donor in good health, enrolled as a control in a pregnancy study. CDR3 region: CAWSSGGREQFF. The CDR3 bases are TGTGCCTGGAGTAGCGGGGGGCGTGAGCAGTTCTTC. The variable domain in full, completed from reference TRBV30 and TRBJ2-1, reads SQTIHQWPATLVQPVGSPLSLECTVEGTSNPNLYWYRQAAGRGLQLLFYSVGIGQISSEVPQNLSASRPQDRQFILSSKKLLLSDSGFYLCAWSSGGREQFFGPGTRLTVL.